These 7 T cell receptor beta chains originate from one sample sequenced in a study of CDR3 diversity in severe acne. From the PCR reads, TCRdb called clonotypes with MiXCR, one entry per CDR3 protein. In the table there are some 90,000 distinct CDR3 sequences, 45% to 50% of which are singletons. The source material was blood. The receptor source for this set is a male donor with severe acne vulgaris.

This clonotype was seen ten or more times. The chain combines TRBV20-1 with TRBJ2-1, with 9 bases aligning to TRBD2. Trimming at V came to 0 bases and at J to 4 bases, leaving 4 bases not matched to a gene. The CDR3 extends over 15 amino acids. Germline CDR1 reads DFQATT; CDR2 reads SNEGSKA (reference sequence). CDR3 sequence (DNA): TGCAGTGCTAGAGATTCTAGCGGGGTTTACAATGAGCAGTTCTTC. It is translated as CSARDSSGVYNEQFF.

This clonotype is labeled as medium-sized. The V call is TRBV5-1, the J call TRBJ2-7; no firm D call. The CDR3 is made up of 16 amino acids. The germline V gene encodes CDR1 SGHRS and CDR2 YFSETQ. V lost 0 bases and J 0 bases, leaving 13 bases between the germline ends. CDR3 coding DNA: TGCGCCAGCAGCTTGGTTGACTTTCGCAGCTCCTACGAGCAGTACTTC. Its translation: CASSLVDFRSSYEQYF.

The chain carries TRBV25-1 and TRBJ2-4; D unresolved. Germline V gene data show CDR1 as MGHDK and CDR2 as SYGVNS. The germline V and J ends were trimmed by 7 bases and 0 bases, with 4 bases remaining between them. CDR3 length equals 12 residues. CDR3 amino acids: CASTGAKNIQYF. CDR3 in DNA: TGTGCCAGCACTGGAGCCAAAAACATTCAGTACTTC.

The CDR3: CSARLAAASYEQYF. For the CDR3, the DNA is TGCAGCGCCCGACTAGCGGCGGCCTCCTACGAGCAGTACTTC. V and J are TRBV29-1 and TRBJ2-7; 9 bases agree with TRBD2. The germline V gene has CDR1 SQVTM and CDR2 ANQGSEA. V lost 7 bases and J lost 0; bases outside the gene matches: 7. CDR3 length: 14 residues.

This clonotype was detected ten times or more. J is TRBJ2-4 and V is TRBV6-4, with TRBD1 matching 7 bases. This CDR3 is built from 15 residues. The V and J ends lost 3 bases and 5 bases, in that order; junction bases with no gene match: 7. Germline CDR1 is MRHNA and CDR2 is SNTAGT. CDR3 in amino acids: CASSEGDSKENIQYF. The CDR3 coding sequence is TGTGCCAGCAGTGAGGGGGACAGTAAGGAAAACATTCAGTACTTC.

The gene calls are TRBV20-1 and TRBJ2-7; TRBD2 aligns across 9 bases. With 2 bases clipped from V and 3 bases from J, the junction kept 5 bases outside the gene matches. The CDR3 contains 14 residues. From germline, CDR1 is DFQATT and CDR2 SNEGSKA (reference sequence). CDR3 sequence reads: CSARRSSGIYEQYF. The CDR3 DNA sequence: TGCAGTGCTAGACGGTCTAGCGGGATCTACGAGCAGTACTTC.

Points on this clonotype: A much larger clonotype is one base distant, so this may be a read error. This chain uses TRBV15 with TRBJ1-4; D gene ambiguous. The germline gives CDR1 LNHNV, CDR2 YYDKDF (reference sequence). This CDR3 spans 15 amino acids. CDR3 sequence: CVTSRPPRGSEKLFF. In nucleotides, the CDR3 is TGTGTCACCAGCAGACCCCCACGGGGAAGCGAAAAACTGTTTTTT. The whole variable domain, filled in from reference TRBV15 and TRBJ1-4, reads DAMVIQNPRYQVTQFGKPVTLSCSQTLNHNVMYWYQQKSSQAPKLLFHYYDKDFNNEADTPDNFQSRRPNTSFCFLDIRSPGLGDTAMYLCVTSRPPRGSEKLFFGSGTQLSVL.